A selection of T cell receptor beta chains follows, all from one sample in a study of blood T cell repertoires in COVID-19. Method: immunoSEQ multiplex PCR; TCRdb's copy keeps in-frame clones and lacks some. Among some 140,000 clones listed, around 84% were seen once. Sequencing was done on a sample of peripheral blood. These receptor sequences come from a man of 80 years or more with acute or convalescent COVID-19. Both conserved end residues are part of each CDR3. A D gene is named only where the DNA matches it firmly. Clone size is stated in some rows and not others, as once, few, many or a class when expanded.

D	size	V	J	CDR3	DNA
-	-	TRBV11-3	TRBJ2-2	CASSLDRDGELFF	TGTGCCAGCAGCTTAGATAGAGACGGGGAGCTGTTTTTT
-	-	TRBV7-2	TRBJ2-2	CASSLQPGVGTGELFF	TGTGCCAGCAGCTTACAACCGGGAGTTGGCACCGGGGAGCTGTTTTTT
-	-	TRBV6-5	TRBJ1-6	CASSQPKPALSLHF	TGTGCCAGCAGCCAACCCAAACCCGCGTTGTCCCTCCACTTT
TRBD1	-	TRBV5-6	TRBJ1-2	CASSPGQGNYGYTF	TGTGCCAGCAGCCCCGGACAGGGCAACTATGGCTACACCTTC
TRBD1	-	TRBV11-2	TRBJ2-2	CASNTGTGRRELFF	TGTGCCAGCAATACCGGGACAGGGCGAAGGGAGCTGTTTTTT
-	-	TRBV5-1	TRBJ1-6	CASSTGGGNSPLHF	TGCGCCAGCAGCACCGGAGGCGGCAATTCACCCCTCCACTTT
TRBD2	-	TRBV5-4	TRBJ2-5	CASSRLATETQYF	TGTGCCAGCAGCCGACTAGCGACAGAGACCCAGTACTTC
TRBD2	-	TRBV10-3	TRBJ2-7	CAIRREGRWTEQYF	TGTGCCATCCGCCGGGAGGGGAGGTGGACCGAGCAGTACTTC
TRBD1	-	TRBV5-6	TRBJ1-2	CASSFIAGGIYGYTF	TGTGCCAGCAGCTTCATCGCAGGGGGAATCTATGGCTACACCTTC
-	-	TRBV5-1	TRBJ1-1	CASSLAQGSEAFF	TGCGCCAGCAGCTTGGCCCAGGGCTCTGAAGCTTTCTTT
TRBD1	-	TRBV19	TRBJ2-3	CASSALTGASTDTQYF	TGTGCCAGTAGTGCGTTAACAGGGGCTAGCACAGATACGCAGTATTTT
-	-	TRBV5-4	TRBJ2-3	CASSFGTDTQYF	TGTGCCAGCAGCTTCGGCACAGATACGCAGTATTTT
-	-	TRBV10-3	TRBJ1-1	CAITPGLNTEAFF	TGTGCCATCACCCCAGGATTGAACACTGAAGCTTTCTTT
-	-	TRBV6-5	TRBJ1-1	CASSYSRGNTEAFF	TGTGCCAGCAGTTACTCGCGGGGGAACACTGAAGCTTTCTTT
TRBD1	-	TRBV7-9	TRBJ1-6	CASSSTGFGSPLHF	TGTGCCAGCAGCTCGACAGGGTTCGGCTCACCCCTCCACTTT
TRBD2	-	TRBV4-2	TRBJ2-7	CASSHTGTSGYYEQYF	TGTGCCAGCAGCCACACCGGGACTAGCGGATACTACGAGCAGTACTTC
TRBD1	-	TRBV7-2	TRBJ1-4	CASSIQGQGEKLFF	TGTGCCAGCAGCATACAGGGACAGGGAGAAAAACTGTTTTTT
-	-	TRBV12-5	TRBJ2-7	CASGLEAGARQYF	TGTGCTAGTGGTTTGGAGGCGGGGGCGCGTCAGTACTTC
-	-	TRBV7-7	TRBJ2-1	CASSPGSLNEQFF	TGTGCTAGCAGCCCCGGGAGCCTCAATGAGCAGTTCTTC
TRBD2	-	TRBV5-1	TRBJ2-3	CASSGTSATDTQYF	TGCGCCAGCAGCGGGACTAGTGCGACAGATACGCAGTATTTT
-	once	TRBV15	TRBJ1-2	CATSRDRPEGYDYGYTF	TGTGCCACCAGCAGAGACCGCCCGGAGGGGTATGACTATGGCTACACCTTC
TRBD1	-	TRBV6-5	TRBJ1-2	CASSTGGWGYTF	TGTGCCAGCAGTACAGGGGGATGGGGCTACACCTTC
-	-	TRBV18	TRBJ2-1	CASSPPRGTYNEQFF	TGTGCCAGCTCACCACCGCGGGGGACATACAATGAGCAGTTCTTC
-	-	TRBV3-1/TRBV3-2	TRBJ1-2	CASSQEHTRSGYTF	TGTGCCAGCAGCCAAGAACATACGAGGAGTGGCTACACCTTC
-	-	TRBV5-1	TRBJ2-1	CASSIGLDNEQFF	TGCGCCAGCAGCATTGGACTGGACAATGAGCAGTTCTTC
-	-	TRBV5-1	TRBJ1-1	CASSPGTGGSDTEAFF	TGCGCCAGCAGCCCCGGGACGGGGGGGTCGGACACTGAAGCTTTCTTT
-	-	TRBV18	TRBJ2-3	CASSPIAGSDTQYF	TGTGCCAGCTCACCAATCGCGGGTTCAGATACGCAGTATTTT
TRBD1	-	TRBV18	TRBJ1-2	CASSPGTGGDYGYTF	TGTGCCAGCTCACCCGGGACAGGGGGAGACTATGGCTACACCTTC
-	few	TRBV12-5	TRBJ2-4	CASAPPEVNPRGKNIQYF	TGTGCTAGTGCCCCTCCCGAGGTCAACCCTCGGGGCAAAAACATTCAGTACTTC
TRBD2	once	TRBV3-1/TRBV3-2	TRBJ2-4	CASSRLAGGAKNIQYF	TGTGCCAGCAGCCGACTAGCGGGGGGGGCCAAAAACATTCAGTACTTC
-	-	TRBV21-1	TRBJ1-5	CASIHPASKVGTGINQPQHF	-
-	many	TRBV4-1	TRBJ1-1	CASSPPRTLQDPNTEAFF	TGCGCCAGCAGCCCACCACGAACCCTACAGGACCCGAACACTGAAGCTTTCTTT
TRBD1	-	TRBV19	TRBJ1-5	CASSILTLTGIGNQPQHF	TGTGCCAGTAGTATACTCACTCTGACAGGGATTGGCAATCAGCCCCAGCATTTT
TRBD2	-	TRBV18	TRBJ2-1	CASSPPSGGSYNEQFF	TGTGCCAGCTCACCCCCTAGCGGGGGTTCCTACAATGAGCAGTTCTTC
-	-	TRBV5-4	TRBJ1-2	CASSLESVRYGYTF	TGTGCCAGCAGCTTGGAGTCGGTCCGTTATGGCTACACCTTC
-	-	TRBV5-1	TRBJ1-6	CASSYDYSYNSPLHF	TGCGCCAGCAGCTATGACTACTCCTATAATTCACCCCTCCACTTT
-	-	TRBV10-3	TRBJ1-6	CATRDNGSPLHF	TGTGCCACCAGGGACAATGGTTCACCCCTCCACTTT
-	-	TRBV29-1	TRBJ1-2	CRAGEGYGYTF	TGCAGGGCGGGTGAGGGCTATGGCTACACCTTC
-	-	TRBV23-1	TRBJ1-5	CASSQHGLNNQPQHF	TGCGCCAGCAGTCAACACGGACTGAACAATCAGCCCCAGCATTTT
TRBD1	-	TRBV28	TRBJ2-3	CASRTGVPTDTQYF	TGTGCCAGCAGGACAGGGGTCCCCACAGATACGCAGTATTTT
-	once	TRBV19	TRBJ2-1	CASTETGDTYNEQFF	TGTGCCAGTACCGAGACAGGAGATACCTACAATGAGCAGTTCTTC
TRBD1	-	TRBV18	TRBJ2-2	CASSRVQGAHTGELFF	TGTGCCAGCTCACGTGTACAGGGGGCACACACCGGGGAGCTGTTTTTT
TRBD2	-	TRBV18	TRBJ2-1	CASSTLLAGGSYNEQFF	TGTGCCAGCTCAACACTTCTAGCGGGGGGCTCCTACAATGAGCAGTTCTTC
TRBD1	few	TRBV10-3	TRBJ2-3	CAISESTGGLDTQYF	TGTGCCATCAGTGAGTCGACAGGGGGCTTAGATACGCAGTATTTT
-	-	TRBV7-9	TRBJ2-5	CASSFPAGETQYF	TGTGCCAGCAGCTTCCCAGCGGGAGAGACCCAGTACTTC
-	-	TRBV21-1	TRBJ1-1	CASSSLGQGETEAFF	TGTGCCAGCAGCAGCCTGGGACAGGGGGAAACTGAAGCTTTCTTT
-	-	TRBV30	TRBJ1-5	CACPLGHQYSNQPQHF	TGTGCCTGCCCCCTGGGACACCAATATAGCAATCAGCCCCAGCATTTT
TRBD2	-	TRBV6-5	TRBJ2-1	CASTDLAGVNNEQFF	TGTGCCAGCACCGACCTAGCGGGGGTAAACAATGAGCAGTTCTTC
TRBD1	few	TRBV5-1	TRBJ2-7	CASSLVTGGSGEQYF	TGCGCCAGCAGCTTGGTGACAGGGGGCTCCGGAGAGCAGTACTTC
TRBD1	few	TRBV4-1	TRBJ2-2	CASSLDRANTGELFF	TGCGCCAGCAGCCTGGACAGGGCGAACACCGGGGAGCTGTTTTTT
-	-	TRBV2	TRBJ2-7	CASKFQDNAYEQYF	TGTGCCAGCAAATTTCAGGACAATGCCTACGAGCAGTACTTC
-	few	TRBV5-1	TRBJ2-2	CASSLRTSNTGELFF	TGCGCCAGCAGCTTACGGACTTCGAACACCGGGGAGCTGTTTTTT
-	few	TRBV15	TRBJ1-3	CATSRMTSSSGNTIYF	TGTGCCACCAGTAGGATGACATCGAGCTCTGGAAACACCATATATTTT
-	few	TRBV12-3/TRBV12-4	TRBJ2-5	CASSLLVETQYF	TGTGCCAGCAGTTTGCTAGTAGAGACCCAGTACTTC
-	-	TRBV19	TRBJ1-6	CASSISGIAYNSPLHF	TGTGCCAGTAGTATCTCAGGGATTGCCTATAATTCACCCCTCCACTTT
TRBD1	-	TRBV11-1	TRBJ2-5	CASSEQGAWETQYF	TGTGCCAGCAGCGAACAGGGGGCCTGGGAGACCCAGTACTTC
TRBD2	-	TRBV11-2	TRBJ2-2	CASSRGLAGSGTGELFF	TGTGCCAGCAGCCGCGGACTAGCGGGTAGTGGAACCGGGGAGCTGTTTTTT
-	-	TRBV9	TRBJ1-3	CASTGNSGNTIYF	TGTGCCAGTACAGGGAACTCTGGAAACACCATATATTTT